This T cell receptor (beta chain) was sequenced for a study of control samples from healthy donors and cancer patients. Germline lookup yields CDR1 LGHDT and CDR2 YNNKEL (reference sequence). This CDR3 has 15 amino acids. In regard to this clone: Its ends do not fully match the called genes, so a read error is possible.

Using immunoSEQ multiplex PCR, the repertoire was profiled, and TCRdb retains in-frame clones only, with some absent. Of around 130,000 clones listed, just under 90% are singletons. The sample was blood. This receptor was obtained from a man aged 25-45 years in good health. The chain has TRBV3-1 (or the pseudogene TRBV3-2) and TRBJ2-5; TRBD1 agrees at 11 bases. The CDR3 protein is CVSSLGQGDQETQYF. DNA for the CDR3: TGTGTCAGCAGCCTGGGACAGGGGGACCAAGAGACCCAGTACTTC.